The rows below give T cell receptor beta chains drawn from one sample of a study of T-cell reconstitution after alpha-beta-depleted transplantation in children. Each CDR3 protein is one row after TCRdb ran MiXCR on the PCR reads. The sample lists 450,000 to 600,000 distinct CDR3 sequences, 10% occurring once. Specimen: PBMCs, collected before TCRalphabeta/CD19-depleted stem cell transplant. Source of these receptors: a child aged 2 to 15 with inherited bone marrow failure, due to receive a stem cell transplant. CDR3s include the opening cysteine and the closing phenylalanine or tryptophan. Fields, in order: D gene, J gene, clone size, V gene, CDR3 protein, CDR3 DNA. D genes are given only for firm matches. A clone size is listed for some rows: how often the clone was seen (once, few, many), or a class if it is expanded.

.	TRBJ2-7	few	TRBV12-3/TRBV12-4	CASSLGPGGYYEQYF	TGTGCCAGCAGCCTCGGCCCTGGGGGTTACTACGAGCAGTACTTC
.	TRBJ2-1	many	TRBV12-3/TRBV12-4	CASSLGQYSYNEQFF	TGTGCCAGCAGTTTAGGGCAGTACTCCTACAATGAGCAGTTCTTC
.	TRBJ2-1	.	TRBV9	CASSVELEQFF	TGTGCCAGCAGCGTAGAACTTGAGCAGTTCTTC
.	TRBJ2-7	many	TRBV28	CASIRKGGAFRSYEQYF	TGTGCCAGCATCCGTAAGGGGGGGGCTTTCCGCTCCTACGAGCAGTACTTC
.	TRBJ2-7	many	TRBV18	CASSPDVPSYEQYF	TGTGCCAGCTCACCAGATGTACCATCCTACGAGCAGTACTTC
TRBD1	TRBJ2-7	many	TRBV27	CASKAGTGLTYEQYF	TGTGCCAGCAAGGCCGGGACAGGGTTAACCTACGAGCAGTACTTC
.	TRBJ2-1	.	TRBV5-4	CASSLQGLGEQFF	TGTGCCAGCAGCTTACAAGGTTTAGGTGAGCAGTTCTTC
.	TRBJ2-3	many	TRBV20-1	CSAIPSRGSTDTQYF	TGCAGTGCTATCCCTTCGAGGGGGAGCACAGATACGCAGTATTTT
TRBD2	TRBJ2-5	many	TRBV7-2	CASTRTWGEGYQETQYF	TGTGCCAGCACCCGTACTTGGGGGGAGGGATACCAAGAGACCCAGTACTTC
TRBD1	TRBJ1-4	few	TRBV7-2	CASSRPTGTGSFRNEKLFF	TGTGCCAGCAGCCGGCCAACCGGGACAGGGAGCTTTCGGAATGAAAAACTGTTTTTT
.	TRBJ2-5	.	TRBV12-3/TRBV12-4	CASSLGPGRGETQYF	TGTGCCAGCAGTTTAGGCCCCGGGCGGGGAGAGACCCAGTACTTC
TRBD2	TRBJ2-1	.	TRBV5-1	CASSFWSTGLAGGNYNEQFF	TGCGCCAGCAGCTTTTGGTCAACGGGACTAGCGGGAGGGAACTACAATGAGCAGTTCTTC
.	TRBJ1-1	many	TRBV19	CASSIDRWNTEAFF	TGTGCCAGTAGTATCGACCGGTGGAACACTGAAGCTTTCTTT
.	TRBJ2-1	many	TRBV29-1	CSGQSGNYNEQFF	TGCAGCGGACAAAGCGGAAACTACAATGAGCAGTTCTTC
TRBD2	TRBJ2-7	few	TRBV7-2	CASSPWTSGMGEQYF	TGTGCCAGCAGCCCTTGGACTAGCGGTATGGGGGAGCAGTACTTC
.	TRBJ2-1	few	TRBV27	CASSTEAEEGTIKGNEQFF	TGTGCCAGCAGTACTGAAGCGGAAGAGGGTACTATTAAAGGCAATGAGCAGTTCTTC
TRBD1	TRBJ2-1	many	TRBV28	CASSLSAPTGEFF	TGTGCCAGCAGTTTATCGGCCCCCACAGGGGAGTTCTTC
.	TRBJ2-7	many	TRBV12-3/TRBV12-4	CASSLAGLKGYNEQYF	TGTGCCAGCAGTTTAGCGGGCCTAAAGGGGTACAACGAGCAGTACTTC
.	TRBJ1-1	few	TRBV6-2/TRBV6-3	CASSLTTELNTEAFF	TGTGCCAGCAGCCTCACGACAGAATTGAACACTGAAGCTTTCTTT
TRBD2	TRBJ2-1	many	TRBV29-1	CSVEDPHSGHYNEQFF	TGCAGCGTTGAAGATCCCCATAGCGGGCATTACAATGAGCAGTTCTTC
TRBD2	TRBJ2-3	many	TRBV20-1	CSARTSGRVNTQYF	TGCAGTGCTAGAACTAGCGGGAGGGTAAATACGCAGTATTTT
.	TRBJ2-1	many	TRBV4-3	CASSQGLLGTSWEQFF	TGCGCCAGCAGCCAAGGTCTACTAGGAACTTCATGGGAGCAGTTCTTC
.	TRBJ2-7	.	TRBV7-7	CASSLAPSVSGAVYEQYF	TGTGCTAGCAGCTTAGCCCCGAGTGTTAGCGGAGCGGTCTACGAGCAGTACTTC
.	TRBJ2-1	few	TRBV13	CASSLRGPLREQFF	TGTGCCAGCAGCTTAAGAGGCCCTTTGCGTGAGCAGTTCTTC
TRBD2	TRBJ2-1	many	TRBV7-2	CASSLAHRTGGINEQFF	TGTGCCAGCAGCTTAGCGCACCGAACGGGAGGGATCAATGAGCAGTTCTTC
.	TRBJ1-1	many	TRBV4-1	CASSQGSLTEAFF	TGCGCCAGCAGCCAAGGGTCTCTCACTGAAGCTTTCTTT
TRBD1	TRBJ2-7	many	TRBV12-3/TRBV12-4	CASSLVRDRVSYEQYF	TGTGCCAGCAGTTTAGTAAGGGACAGGGTCTCCTACGAGCAGTACTTC
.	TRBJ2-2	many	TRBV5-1	CASSSTGSSGELFF	TGCGCCAGCAGCTCGACAGGCTCGTCCGGGGAGCTGTTTTTT
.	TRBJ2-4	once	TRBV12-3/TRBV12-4	CASSSLRDIEYF	TGTGCCAGCAGTAGTCTTAGGGACATTGAGTACTTC
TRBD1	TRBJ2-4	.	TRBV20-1	CCARDMGQDRAKNIQYF	TGCTGTGCTAGAGATATGGGACAGGATAGAGCTAAAAACATTCAGTACTTC
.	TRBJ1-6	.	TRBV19	CASRQTEYSPLHF	TGTGCCAGTAGACAGACGGAATATTCACCCCTCCACTTT
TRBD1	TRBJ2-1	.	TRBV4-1	CASSQDIQGAEQFF	TGCGCCAGCAGCCAAGATATACAGGGGGCCGAGCAGTTCTTC
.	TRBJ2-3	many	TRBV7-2	CASSLKGDTQYF	TGTGCCAGCAGCCTAAAGGGAGATACGCAGTATTTT
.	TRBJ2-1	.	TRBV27	CASSFFSAHGSYNEQFF	TGTGCCAGCAGTTTCTTTAGCGCGCATGGCTCCTACAATGAGCAGTTCTTC
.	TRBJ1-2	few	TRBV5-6	CASSPLESLYGYTF	TGTGCCAGCAGCCCCCTTGAGTCTCTCTATGGCTACACCTTC
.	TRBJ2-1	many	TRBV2	CASSGRDSKEYEQFF	TGTGCCAGCAGTGGCCGGGACTCCAAGGAGTATGAGCAGTTCTTC
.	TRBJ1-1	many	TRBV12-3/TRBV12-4	CASWAGLGTEAFF	TGTGCCAGCTGGGCGGGGTTAGGCACTGAAGCTTTCTTT
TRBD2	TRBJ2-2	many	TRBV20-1	CSARRLAGDPGELFF	TGCAGTGCTAGAAGGCTAGCGGGAGACCCCGGGGAGCTGTTTTTT
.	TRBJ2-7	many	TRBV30	CAWSVLNYEQYF	TGTGCCTGGAGTGTGCTTAATTACGAGCAGTACTTC
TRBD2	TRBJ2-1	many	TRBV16	CASSQTSGSINEQFF	TGTGCCAGCAGCCAAACTAGCGGGAGTATCAATGAGCAGTTCTTC
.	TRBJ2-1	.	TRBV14	CASRPELAYEQFF	TGTGCCAGCAGGCCCGAACTAGCATATGAGCAGTTCTTC
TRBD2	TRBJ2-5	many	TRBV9	CASSVAGSGRGQETQYF	TGTGCCAGCAGCGTAGCTGGTAGCGGGAGGGGTCAAGAGACCCAGTACTTC
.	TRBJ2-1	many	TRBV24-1	CATSDSDAHSYNEQFF	TGTGCCACCAGTGATTCGGACGCCCACTCCTACAATGAGCAGTTCTTC
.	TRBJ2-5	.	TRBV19	CASSIDRVGETQYF	TGTGCCAGTAGTATAGATCGTGTCGGAGAGACCCAGTACTTC
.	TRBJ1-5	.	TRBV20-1	CGATGLWVSNQPQHF	TGCGGTGCTACTGGGTTGTGGGTGAGCAATCAGCCCCAGCATTTT
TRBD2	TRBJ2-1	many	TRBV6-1	CASSRTSGSTVDEQFF	TGTGCCAGCAGCCGGACTAGCGGGAGTACAGTAGATGAGCAGTTCTTC
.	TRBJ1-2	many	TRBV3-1	CASSQAGNYGYTF	TGTGCCAGCAGCCAAGCAGGCAACTATGGCTACACCTTC
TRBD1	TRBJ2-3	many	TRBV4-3	CASSSHPGTGNTDTQYF	TGCGCCAGCAGTTCCCACCCCGGGACAGGGAACACAGATACGCAGTATTTT
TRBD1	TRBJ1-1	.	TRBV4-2	CASSPIQGRAMNTEAFF	TGTGCCAGCAGCCCCATACAGGGGAGGGCCATGAACACTGAAGCTTTCTTT
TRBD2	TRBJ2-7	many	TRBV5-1	CASSLAQRTSGRAYEQYF	TGCGCCAGCAGCTTGGCCCAACGAACTAGCGGGAGGGCCTACGAGCAGTACTTC